A selection of T cell receptor beta chains follows, all from one sample in a study of cytomegalovirus exposure and HLA in healthy donors. Measured with immunoSEQ multiplex PCR; TCRdb has only the in-frame clones, and not every one. Here the sample spans about 140,000 clones, about 80% being singletons. The sample comprised PBMCs. The source of these receptors is a male donor in good health and CMV-seropositive. Each CDR3 is given with its conserved first and last residue. The order of the fields is J gene, V gene, clone size, D gene, CDR3 protein, CDR3 DNA. The D gene is left open where the match is weak. Size values are once, few and many counts, or a class for expanded clones, and some rows have none.

j_call: TRBJ2-7; v_call: TRBV10-2; clone_size: .; d_call: TRBD1; cdr3_aa: CASRQGIYEQYF; cdr3_nt: TGCGCCAGCAGACAGGGGATCTACGAGCAGTACTTC
j_call: TRBJ2-7; v_call: TRBV19; clone_size: .; d_call: .; cdr3_aa: CASRSTRDSYEQYF; cdr3_nt: TGTGCCAGTAGGTCGACTCGCGACTCCTACGAGCAGTACTTC
j_call: TRBJ1-2; v_call: TRBV2; clone_size: .; d_call: .; cdr3_aa: CASTWTETNYGYTF; cdr3_nt: TGTGCCAGCACTTGGACAGAGACTAACTATGGCTACACCTTC
j_call: TRBJ1-2; v_call: TRBV15; clone_size: .; d_call: TRBD1; cdr3_aa: CATSADRVFDYTF; cdr3_nt: TGTGCCACCAGCGCGGACAGGGTTTTTGACTACACCTTC
j_call: TRBJ2-7; v_call: TRBV7-9; clone_size: .; d_call: .; cdr3_aa: CASSLATSFSGEQYF; cdr3_nt: TGTGCCAGCAGCTTAGCGACTAGTTTCTCTGGCGAGCAGTACTTC
j_call: TRBJ2-3; v_call: TRBV28; clone_size: .; d_call: .; cdr3_aa: CASSLEGRIIPDTQYF; cdr3_nt: TGTGCCAGCAGTTTAGAGGGCAGAATTATCCCAGATACGCAGTATTTT
j_call: TRBJ2-1; v_call: TRBV5-1; clone_size: once; d_call: TRBD2; cdr3_aa: CASGPRGVNEQFF; cdr3_nt: TGCGCCAGCGGGCCCCGGGGGGTCAATGAGCAGTTCTTC
j_call: TRBJ1-1; v_call: TRBV12-5; clone_size: .; d_call: .; cdr3_aa: CASGLSRTEAFF; cdr3_nt: TGTGCTAGTGGTTTGTCCCGCACTGAAGCTTTCTTT
j_call: TRBJ1-1; v_call: TRBV7-2; clone_size: once; d_call: TRBD1; cdr3_aa: CASSFLMRTGLIYTEAFF; cdr3_nt: TGTGCCAGCAGCTTCCTAATGCGGACAGGGTTAATCTACACTGAAGCTTTCTTT
j_call: TRBJ2-1; v_call: TRBV29-1; clone_size: .; d_call: .; cdr3_aa: CSVPVGTRLYNEQFF; cdr3_nt: TGCAGCGTCCCCGTCGGGACAAGGCTTTACAATGAGCAGTTCTTC
j_call: TRBJ2-7; v_call: TRBV6-1; clone_size: .; d_call: TRBD2; cdr3_aa: CASRSSGYEQYF; cdr3_nt: TGTGCCAGCAGGTCTAGCGGATACGAGCAGTACTTC
j_call: TRBJ2-7; v_call: TRBV7-2; clone_size: few; d_call: TRBD2; cdr3_aa: CASNAGGSSYEQYF; cdr3_nt: TGTGCCAGCAATGCGGGGGGCTCATCCTACGAGCAGTACTTC
j_call: TRBJ2-5; v_call: TRBV9; clone_size: .; d_call: .; cdr3_aa: CASSVSVQETQYF; cdr3_nt: TGTGCCAGCAGCGTCTCAGTACAAGAGACCCAGTACTTC
j_call: TRBJ1-2; v_call: TRBV2; clone_size: .; d_call: TRBD1; cdr3_aa: CATLDRVSVEDGYTF; cdr3_nt: TGTGCCACCCTAGACAGGGTAAGTGTTGAGGATGGCTACACCTTC
j_call: TRBJ2-2; v_call: TRBV27; clone_size: .; d_call: TRBD2; cdr3_aa: CASSLGRGLAGTGELFF; cdr3_nt: TGTGCCAGCAGTTTAGGGAGGGGACTAGCTGGCACCGGGGAGCTCTTTTTT
j_call: TRBJ2-7; v_call: TRBV11-2; clone_size: .; d_call: .; cdr3_aa: CASSPGWVYEQYF; cdr3_nt: TGTGCCAGCAGCCCCGGGTGGGTCTACGAGCAGTACTTC
j_call: TRBJ2-7; v_call: TRBV14; clone_size: .; d_call: .; cdr3_aa: CASSQETYEQYF; cdr3_nt: TGTGCCAGCAGCCAGGAGACCTACGAGCAGTACTTC
j_call: TRBJ2-1; v_call: TRBV5-1; clone_size: few; d_call: .; cdr3_aa: CASSLAPVGGEQFF; cdr3_nt: TGCGCCAGCAGCTTGGCCCCCGTGGGGGGTGAGCAGTTCTTC
j_call: TRBJ1-4; v_call: TRBV6-6; clone_size: few; d_call: .; cdr3_aa: CASSDGASNEKLFF; cdr3_nt: TGTGCCAGCAGTGATGGGGCTTCTAATGAAAAACTGTTTTTT
j_call: TRBJ1-5; v_call: TRBV5-1; clone_size: .; d_call: TRBD1; cdr3_aa: CASSLAGGVDQPQHF; cdr3_nt: TGCGCCAGCAGCTTGGCAGGGGGCGTCGACCAGCCCCAGCATTTT
j_call: TRBJ1-5; v_call: TRBV6-1; clone_size: .; d_call: .; cdr3_aa: CAGTSGQGQPQHF; cdr3_nt: TGTGCCGGAACCTCGGGCCAGGGTCAGCCCCAGCATTTT
j_call: TRBJ2-1; v_call: TRBV28; clone_size: .; d_call: .; cdr3_aa: CASSFRLVDEQFF; cdr3_nt: TGTGCCAGCAGTTTCCGACTAGTTGATGAGCAGTTCTTC
j_call: TRBJ1-1; v_call: TRBV21-1; clone_size: once; d_call: .; cdr3_aa: CASSKVTKEVLNTEAFF; cdr3_nt: TGTGCCAGCAGCAAAGTTACTAAGGAGGTTCTGAACACTGAAGCTTTCTTT
j_call: TRBJ2-1; v_call: TRBV19; clone_size: .; d_call: .; cdr3_aa: CASGRGLGDEQFF; cdr3_nt: TGTGCCAGTGGGCGGGGGCTAGGCGATGAGCAGTTCTTC
j_call: TRBJ2-1; v_call: TRBV6-5; clone_size: .; d_call: .; cdr3_aa: CASSPTGIAYNEQFF; cdr3_nt: TGTGCCAGCAGTCCTACAGGGATAGCCTACAATGAGCAGTTCTTC
j_call: TRBJ1-2; v_call: TRBV19; clone_size: .; d_call: TRBD1; cdr3_aa: CASSPFGTGDGYTF; cdr3_nt: TGTGCCAGTAGTCCATTCGGGACAGGGGACGGCTACACCTTC
j_call: TRBJ2-3; v_call: TRBV7-8; clone_size: .; d_call: .; cdr3_aa: CASSSRDLIGDTQYF; cdr3_nt: TGTGCCAGCAGCTCCAGGGATTTAATAGGGGATACGCAGTATTTT
j_call: TRBJ1-6; v_call: TRBV10-2; clone_size: .; d_call: .; cdr3_aa: CASSESNTWQGYNSPLHF; cdr3_nt: TGCGCCAGCAGTGAGTCGAATACTTGGCAGGGGTATAATTCACCCCTCCACTTT
j_call: TRBJ1-2; v_call: TRBV27; clone_size: few; d_call: .; cdr3_aa: CASSPSEPLYGYTF; cdr3_nt: TGTGCCAGCAGTCCCTCCGAGCCGCTCTATGGCTACACCTTC